The sequence of this T cell receptor beta chain was determined in a study of blood T cells in healthy people across ages. Study conclusions and caveats: Strong correlation existed between TCR beta diversity and naive T cell percentage. Roughly linear age-related decline in beta diversity appeared, significant by age about 40. Researchers judged that diversity estimates from one million T cells fell short of true values.

V shed 4 bases, J shed 0 bases, and the junction held 8 bases outside the gene matches. The CDR3 loop spans 18 amino acids. Germline loops: CDR1 KGHDR, CDR2 SFDVKD. As for this clonotype: Its cognate antigen is unknown.

Using a J-beta primer mix together with a sample-barcoded 5' primer, a second PCR was run for roughly 6 to 11 cycles. TCRdb re-analysed the 5' RACE reads in MiXCR, keeping a single row per CDR3 protein. The sample consists of 1.5 million or so distinct CDR3 sequences, 35% to 45% of them appearing once. The TCR was taken from a woman aged 18-29 years in good health. This chain links TRBV24-1 with TRBJ2-1; 10 bases agree with TRBD2. Material: blood. For the CDR3, the DNA is TGTGCCACCAGTGAACAAGGACTAGCGGCTGGCTCCTACAATGAGCAGTTCTTC. Translating gives CATSEQGLAAGSYNEQFF.